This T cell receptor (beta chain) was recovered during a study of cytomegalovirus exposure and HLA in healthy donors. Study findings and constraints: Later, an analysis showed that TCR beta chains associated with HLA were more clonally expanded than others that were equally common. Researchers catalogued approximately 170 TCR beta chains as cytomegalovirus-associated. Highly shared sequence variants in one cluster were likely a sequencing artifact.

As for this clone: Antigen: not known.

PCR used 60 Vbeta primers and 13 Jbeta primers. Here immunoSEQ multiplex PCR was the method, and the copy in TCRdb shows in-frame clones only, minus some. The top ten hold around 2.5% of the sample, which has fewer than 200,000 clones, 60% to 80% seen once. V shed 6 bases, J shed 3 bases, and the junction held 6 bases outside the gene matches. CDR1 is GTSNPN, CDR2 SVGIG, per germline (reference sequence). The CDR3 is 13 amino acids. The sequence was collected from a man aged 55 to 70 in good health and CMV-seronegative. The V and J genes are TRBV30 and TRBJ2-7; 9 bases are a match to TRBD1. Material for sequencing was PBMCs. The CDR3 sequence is CACKQGALYEQYF. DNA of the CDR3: TGTGCCTGCAAACAGGGGGCTCTCTACGAGCAGTACTTC.